The following is a TCR beta chain sequence with its context. Its antigen is currently unknown. This sample was taken from a study of response to subunit inactivated influenza vaccine. TCRdb itself ran the RT-PCR reads through MiXCR, one entry per CDR3 protein. The sample holds fewer than 600,000 distinct CDR3 sequences, 6.5% to 8% seen once. Points from the study as a whole: Authors suggested that a seasonal influenza vaccination recruits few new T cells each time.

Germline values: CDR1 LNHNV, CDR2 YYDKDF (reference sequence). V gave up 4 bases and J gave up 7 bases, with 16 bases separating them. This CDR3 has 15 amino acids. The receptor's source is a man between 50 and 70 years old who received an inactivated influenza vaccine. The sample in question was PBMCs from blood, obtained around 25 months after vaccination. This chain joins TRBV15 and TRBJ2-2; a weak D match, TRBD2 (6 bases). CDR3 amino acids: CATSIRGAGGGELFF. In nucleotides, the CDR3 is TGTGCCACCAGCATACGCGGGGCCGGCGGCGGGGAGCTGTTTTTT.